The rows below give T cell receptor beta chains drawn from one sample of a study of T cells in Graves' hyperthyroidism and ophthalmopathy. TCRdb ran MiXCR on the multiplex PCR reads and lists one entry per CDR3 protein. Of 350,000 to 450,000 distinct CDR3 sequences detected, about 14% appear once; the ten largest clones hold roughly 9.6%. Source material: blood. These receptors all stem from an older woman with Graves' hyperthyroidism. Each CDR3 is given with its conserved first and last residue. A D gene is named only where the DNA matches it firmly. Size is omitted from some rows. Given values are once, few, many or a class for expanded clones.

v_gene,abundance,j_gene,d_gene,CDR3aa,CDR3nt
TRBV12-3/TRBV12-4,many,TRBJ2-3,-,CASRPGDKPGTDTQYF,TGTGCCAGCAGGCCCGGCGACAAACCGGGGACGGATACGCAGTATTTT
TRBV18,many,TRBJ1-1,-,CASSNDRNTEAFF,TGTGCCAGCTCAAATGACAGAAACACTGAAGCTTTCTTT
TRBV7-9,many,TRBJ2-7,-,CASSPGTEQYF,TGTGCCAGCAGCCCCGGGACAGAGCAGTACTTC
TRBV2,-,TRBJ1-1,-,CASSEAEPWTAQAFF,TGTGCCAGCAGTGAAGCCGAACCCTGGACAGCACAAGCTTTCTTT
TRBV19,few,TRBJ2-7,TRBD2,CASSTGGLAAYEQYF,TGTGCCAGTAGTACCGGCGGGCTAGCGGCCTACGAGCAGTACTTC
TRBV2,many,TRBJ2-3,-,CASSLERAPDTQYF,TGTGCCAGCAGTCTCGAAAGGGCCCCAGATACGCAGTATTTT
TRBV27,many,TRBJ2-7,TRBD1,CASRDDRGYEQYF,TGTGCCAGCAGGGATGACAGGGGCTACGAGCAGTACTTC
TRBV7-6,-,TRBJ2-2,TRBD2,CASSPWVAGGNTGELFF,TGTGCCAGCAGCCCATGGGTAGCGGGAGGGAACACCGGGGAGCTGTTTTTT
TRBV7-9,-,TRBJ2-1,-,CASSSRLGLASDNEQFF,TGTGCCAGCAGCTCGCGGCTAGGGCTAGCGAGCGACAATGAGCAGTTCTTC
TRBV20-1,-,TRBJ2-1,TRBD2,CSATGTSGRPFYNEQFF,TGCAGTGCTACTGGGACTAGCGGGAGGCCCTTCTACAATGAGCAGTTCTTC
TRBV18,many,TRBJ2-1,-,CASSPRTGRDEQFF,TGTGCCAGCTCACCACGAACGGGACGGGATGAGCAGTTCTTC
TRBV11-1,many,TRBJ2-2,-,CASSLRTGPNTGELFF,TGTGCCAGCAGCTTAAGAACGGGCCCCAACACCGGGGAGCTGTTTTTT
TRBV6-1,many,TRBJ1-5,-,CASTNLTGLYSNQPQHF,TGTGCCAGCACCAACCTGACAGGACTTTATAGCAATCAGCCCCAGCATTTT
TRBV6-5,many,TRBJ1-5,-,CASSYSSGGSNQPQHF,TGTGCCAGCAGTTACTCATCGGGGGGGAGCAATCAGCCCCAGCATTTT
TRBV7-8,many,TRBJ2-7,-,CASSLRSYEQYF,TGTGCCAGCAGCCTGAGAAGCTACGAGCAGTACTTC
TRBV7-9,few,TRBJ2-4,-,CASSAPGSGGIQYF,TGTGCCAGCAGCGCACCGGGTTCGGGCGGCATTCAGTACTTC
TRBV20-1,few,TRBJ1-4,-,CSARHRGNNEKLFF,TGCAGTGCTAGGCACCGAGGAAATAATGAAAAACTGTTTTTT
TRBV5-1,-,TRBJ2-3,TRBD2,CASSTGTSGDTQYF,TGCGCCAGCAGCACCGGGACTAGTGGGGATACGCAGTATTTT
TRBV6-5,many,TRBJ2-7,TRBD2,CASSYLAGRSYEQYF,TGTGCCAGCAGTTACTTAGCGGGAAGGTCCTACGAGCAGTACTTC
TRBV10-3,many,TRBJ2-6,-,CAISEFNRTSGANVLTF,TGTGCCATCAGTGAGTTTAACAGGACCTCTGGGGCCAACGTCCTGACTTTC
TRBV7-8,few,TRBJ2-7,-,CASSLVPASYEQYF,TGTGCCAGCAGCTTAGTGCCCGCTTCCTACGAGCAGTACTTC
TRBV29-1,few,TRBJ1-4,-,CSVGGTSNTNEKLFF,TGCAGCGTTGGGGGGACGTCGAATACTAATGAAAAACTGTTTTTT
TRBV10-3,-,TRBJ2-2,-,CAIRNYEAGRPGELFF,TGTGCCATCAGAAACTACGAAGCAGGGAGACCCGGGGAGCTGTTTTTT
TRBV6-1,many,TRBJ2-6,TRBD1,CASRGYRTGRAGANVLTF,TGTGCCAGCAGGGGATATCGGACAGGTCGTGCGGGGGCCAACGTCCTGACTTTC
TRBV10-2,-,TRBJ2-1,TRBD2,CASTASGRRNEQFF,TGCGCCAGCACGGCTAGCGGGAGGAGGAATGAGCAGTTCTTC
TRBV27,-,TRBJ2-1,-,CAVGGARNEQFF,TGTGCCGTGGGGGGAGCTAGGAATGAGCAGTTCTTC
TRBV6-1,few,TRBJ2-2,-,CASSQRGELFF,TGTGCCAGCAGCCAACGAGGGGAGCTGTTTTTT
TRBV24-1,many,TRBJ2-1,TRBD2,CATSDPGTSGYNEQFF,TGTGCCACCAGTGATCCCGGGACTAGCGGCTACAATGAGCAGTTCTTC
TRBV11-3,few,TRBJ2-3,-,CASSYLGEVTDTQYF,TGTGCCAGCAGCTACCTGGGTGAGGTCACAGATACGCAGTATTTT
TRBV6-1,many,TRBJ1-2,-,CASSSQNYGYTF,TGTGCCAGCAGTTCTCAGAACTATGGCTACACCTTC
TRBV20-1,few,TRBJ2-1,-,CSAPVPGEYNEQFF,TGCAGTGCCCCGGTACCGGGAGAGTACAATGAGCAGTTCTTC
TRBV7-2,many,TRBJ2-3,-,CASSFSSMTRDTQYF,TGTGCCAGCAGCTTCTCCAGTATGACCCGGGATACGCAGTATTTT
TRBV15,many,TRBJ2-7,TRBD1,CATMGQGYEQYF,TGTGCCACCATGGGACAGGGCTACGAGCAGTACTTC
TRBV9,few,TRBJ1-1,-,CASSVDSVNTEAFF,TGTGCCAGCAGCGTAGATTCTGTGAACACTGAAGCTTTCTTT
TRBV10-3,-,TRBJ2-7,-,CAITGNSYEQYF,TGTGCCATCACCGGGAACTCCTACGAGCAGTACTTC
TRBV6-2/TRBV6-3,many,TRBJ2-7,-,CASGLQGGDSYEQYF,TGTGCCAGCGGACTACAGGGTGGAGACTCCTACGAGCAGTACTTC
TRBV18,many,TRBJ1-2,-,CASSPSGASYGYTF,TGTGCCAGCTCACCGTCAGGGGCCTCCTATGGCTACACCTTC
TRBV10-3,many,TRBJ2-5,TRBD2,CAISEELAGGSWAQYF,TGTGCCATCAGTGAGGAACTAGCGGGAGGGAGCTGGGCCCAGTACTTC
TRBV6-1,few,TRBJ2-6,-,CASTTGFSGANVLTF,TGTGCCAGCACCACAGGCTTCTCTGGGGCCAACGTCCTGACTTTC
TRBV20-1,-,TRBJ1-2,-,CSARDLTEYGYTF,TGCAGTGCTAGAGATCTGACGGAATATGGCTACACCTTC
TRBV7-3,few,TRBJ2-3,-,CASSSGPPASPDTQYF,TGTGCCAGCAGCTCAGGGCCACCCGCTTCCCCAGATACGCAGTATTTT
TRBV11-2,-,TRBJ2-2,TRBD1,CASSLSWTGNTGELFF,TGTGCCAGCAGCTTAAGTTGGACAGGGAACACCGGGGAGCTGTTTTTT
TRBV2,many,TRBJ1-2,TRBD1,CASTPGTVPYGYTF,TGTGCCAGCACTCCCGGGACAGTGCCCTATGGCTACACCTTC
TRBV12-3/TRBV12-4,many,TRBJ2-7,-,CASSSDGAVMEQYF,TGTGCCAGCAGTTCGGACGGCGCCGTCATGGAGCAGTACTTC